The following is a TCR beta chain sequence with its context. Profiling relied on immunoSEQ multiplex PCR, and the TCRdb table lists in-frame clones only, not all of them. The table records some 29,000 clones, more than 85% of them present only once. Between the trimmed V and J ends, which lost 1 base and 3 bases, there was a span of 23 bases. Germline V CDR1 and CDR2: SGHTA, FQGNSA. The CDR3 consists of 19 residues. The sample belongs to a study of OX40 agonist ivuxolimab in advanced cancers. Study background: Aged roughly 23 to 80 with a mean of approximately 60 years, they were 82.7% male.

Material: CD4+ or CD8+ T cells sorted from blood, obtained in a trial of the OX40 agonist ivuxolimab. This receptor was identified in an adult with an advanced solid tumor such as melanoma, head and neck, liver or kidney cancer. The genes are TRBV7-2 and TRBJ2-3; weak D call: TRBD2 (6 bases). The CDR3 sequence: CASSLVLMGGGWGTDTQYF. CDR3 DNA: TGTGCCAGCAGCTTAGTGCTTATGGGAGGCGGGTGGGGTACAGATACGCAGTATTTT. Filled out from reference TRBV7-2 and TRBJ2-3, the complete variable domain reads GAGVSQSPSNKVTEKGKDVELRCDPISGHTALYWYRQSLGQGLEFLIYFQGNSAPDKSGLPSDRFSAERTGGSVSTLTIQRTQQEDSAVYLCASSLVLMGGGWGTDTQYFGPGTRLTVL.